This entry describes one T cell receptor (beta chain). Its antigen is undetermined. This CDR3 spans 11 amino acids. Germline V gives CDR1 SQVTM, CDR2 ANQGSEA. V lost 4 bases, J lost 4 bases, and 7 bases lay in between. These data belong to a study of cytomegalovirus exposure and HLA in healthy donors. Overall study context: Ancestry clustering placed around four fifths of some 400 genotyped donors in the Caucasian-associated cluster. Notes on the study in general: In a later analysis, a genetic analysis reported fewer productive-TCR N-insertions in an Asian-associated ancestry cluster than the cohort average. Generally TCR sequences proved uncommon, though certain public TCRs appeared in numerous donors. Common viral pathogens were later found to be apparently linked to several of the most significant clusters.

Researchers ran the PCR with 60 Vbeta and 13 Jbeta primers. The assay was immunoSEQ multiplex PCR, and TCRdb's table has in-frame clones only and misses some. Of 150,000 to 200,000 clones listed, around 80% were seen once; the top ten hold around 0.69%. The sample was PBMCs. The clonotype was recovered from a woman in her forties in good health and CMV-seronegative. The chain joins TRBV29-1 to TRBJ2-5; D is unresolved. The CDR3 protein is CSVGKSETQYF. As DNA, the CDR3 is TGCAGCGTTGGTAAATCAGAGACCCAGTACTTC.